In this sample, the clone carrying this TCR beta chain turned up a few times. This sample was taken from a study of identical twins. Germline loops: CDR1 MDHEN, CDR2 SYDVKM. V was pared by 8 bases and J by 2 bases, with 14 bases of the junction left unmatched. The length of the CDR3 is 17 residues. TCRdb called the 5' RACE reads again in MiXCR, with one record for every CDR3 protein. This repertoire shows about 890,000 distinct CDR3 sequences, 12% found once; its top ten account for under 2%. These sequences were also reported in another study, on yellow fever vaccine responses in identical twins.

The sequenced sample consisted of PBMCs. The receptor was derived from a woman aged 18-30 years in good health. J is TRBJ2-3 and V is TRBV28; TRBD2 aligns across 9 bases. The chain's CDR3 is CASLSLAGRYNTDTQYF. CDR3 nucleotide sequence: TGTGCCAGCCTGAGCCTAGCGGGGAGATATAACACAGATACGCAGTATTTT.